The TCR beta chain under discussion was sequenced for a study of PD-L1 blockade in urothelial cancer. Turning to the study itself: The patients' atezolizumab therapy, 1,200 mg intravenously every 3 weeks, started at some point between 2014 and 2016. Across blood samples, T cells had a median count of around 150,000.

Generated by immunoSEQ multiplex PCR, the TCRdb table keeps only in-frame clones and is missing some. The sample consists of about 80,000 clones, around four fifths of them appearing once. Sample time point: pretreatment peripheral blood. Patients had urothelial carcinoma that was locally advanced or metastatic. There are a few counts of this clone. Sequences were derived from PBMCs, sampled around atezolizumab (anti-PD-L1) treatment. This TCR was sampled from a man aged 35 to 55 with urothelial cancer.

CDR3 in amino acids: CASSPRRTSGRSYEQYF. For the CDR3, the DNA is TGTGCCAGCAGCCCCCGAAGGACTAGCGGGCGATCCTACGAGCAGTACTTC. V usage is TRBV7-2 and J usage is TRBJ2-7; 11 bases map to TRBD2. V dropped 5 bases and J dropped 1; count of bases not matched to a gene: 10. CDR1 and CDR2 from the germline V gene are SGHTA and FQGNSA. The CDR3 sequence is 17 residues long.